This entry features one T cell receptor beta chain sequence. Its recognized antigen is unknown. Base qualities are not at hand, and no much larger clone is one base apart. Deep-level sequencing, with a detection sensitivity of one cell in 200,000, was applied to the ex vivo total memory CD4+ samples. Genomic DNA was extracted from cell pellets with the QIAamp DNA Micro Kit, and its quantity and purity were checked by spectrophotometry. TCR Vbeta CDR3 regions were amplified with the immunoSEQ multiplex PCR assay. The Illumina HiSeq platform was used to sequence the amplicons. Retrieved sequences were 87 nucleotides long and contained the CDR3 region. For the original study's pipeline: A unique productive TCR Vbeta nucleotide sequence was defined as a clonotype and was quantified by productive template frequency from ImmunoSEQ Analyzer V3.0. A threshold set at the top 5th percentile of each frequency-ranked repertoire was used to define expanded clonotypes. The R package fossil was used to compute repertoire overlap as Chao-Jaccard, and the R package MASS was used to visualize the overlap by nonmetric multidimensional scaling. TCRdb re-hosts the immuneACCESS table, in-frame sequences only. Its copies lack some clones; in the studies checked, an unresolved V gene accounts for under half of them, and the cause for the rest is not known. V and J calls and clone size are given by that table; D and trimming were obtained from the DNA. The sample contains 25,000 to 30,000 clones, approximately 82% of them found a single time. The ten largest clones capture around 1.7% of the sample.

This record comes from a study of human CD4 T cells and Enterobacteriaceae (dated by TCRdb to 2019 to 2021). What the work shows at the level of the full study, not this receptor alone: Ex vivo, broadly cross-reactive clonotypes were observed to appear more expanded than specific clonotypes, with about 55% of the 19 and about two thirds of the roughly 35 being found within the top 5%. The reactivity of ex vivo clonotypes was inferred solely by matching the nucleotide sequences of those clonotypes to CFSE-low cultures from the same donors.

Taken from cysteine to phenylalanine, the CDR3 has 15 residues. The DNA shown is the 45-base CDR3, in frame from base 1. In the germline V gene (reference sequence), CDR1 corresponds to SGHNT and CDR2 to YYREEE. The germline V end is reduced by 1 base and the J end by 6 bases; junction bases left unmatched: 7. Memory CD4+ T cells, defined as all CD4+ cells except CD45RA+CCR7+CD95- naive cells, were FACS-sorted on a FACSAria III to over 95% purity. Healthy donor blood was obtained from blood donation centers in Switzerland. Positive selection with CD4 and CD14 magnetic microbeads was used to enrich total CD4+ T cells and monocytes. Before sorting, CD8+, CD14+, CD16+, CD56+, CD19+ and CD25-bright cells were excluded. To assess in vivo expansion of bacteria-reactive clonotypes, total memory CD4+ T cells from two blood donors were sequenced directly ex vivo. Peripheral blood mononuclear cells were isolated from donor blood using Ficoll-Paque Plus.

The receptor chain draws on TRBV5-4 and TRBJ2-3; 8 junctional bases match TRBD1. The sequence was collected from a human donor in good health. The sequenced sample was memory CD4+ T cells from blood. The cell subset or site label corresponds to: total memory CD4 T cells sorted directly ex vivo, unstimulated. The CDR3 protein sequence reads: CASSLKSRDRDTQYF. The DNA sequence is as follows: TGTGCCAGCAGCTTGAAGTCCCGGGACAGGGATACGCAGTATTTT.